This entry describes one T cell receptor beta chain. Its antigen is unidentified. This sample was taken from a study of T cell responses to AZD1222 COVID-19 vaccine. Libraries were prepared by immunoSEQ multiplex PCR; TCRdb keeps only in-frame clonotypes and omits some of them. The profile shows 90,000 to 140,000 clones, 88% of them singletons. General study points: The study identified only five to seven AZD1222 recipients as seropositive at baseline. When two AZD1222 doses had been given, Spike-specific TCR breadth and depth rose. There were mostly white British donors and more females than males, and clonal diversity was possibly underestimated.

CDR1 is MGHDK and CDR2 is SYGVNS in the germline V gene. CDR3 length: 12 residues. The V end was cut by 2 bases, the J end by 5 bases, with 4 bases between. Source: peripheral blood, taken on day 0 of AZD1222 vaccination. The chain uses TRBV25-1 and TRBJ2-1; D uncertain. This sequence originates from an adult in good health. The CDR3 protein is CASSEMNNEQFF. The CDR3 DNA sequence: TGTGCCAGCAGTGAAATGAACAATGAGCAGTTCTTC. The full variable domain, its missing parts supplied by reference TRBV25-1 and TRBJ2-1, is EADIYQTPRYLVIGTGKKITLECSQTMGHDKMYWYQQDPGMELHLIHYSYGVNSTEKGDLSSESTVSRIRTEHFPLTLESARPSHTSQYLCASSEMNNEQFFGPGTRLTVL.